This note documents a single T cell receptor beta chain sequence. What it binds is unknown. Libraries were prepared by immunoSEQ multiplex PCR; TCRdb keeps only in-frame clonotypes and omits some of them. The table includes 14,000 or so clones, over 75% detected once. This sample was taken from a study of immune evolution from preneoplasia to lung adenocarcinoma. Study at large: HLA loss of heterozygosity: about 7% AIS, more than 14% MIA, over 25% ADC, none AAH. Overall study results and limits: Normal lung had the highest top T cell clone frequencies.

With 0 bases removed from V and 5 bases from J, the gap between germline ends came to 16 bases. Per germline, CDR1 SGHTA and CDR2 FQGNSA. This CDR3 contains 16 residues. Patient tissue came from resections in Japan or China, 2014–2017. This chain joins TRBV7-2 and TRBJ2-5; D unresolved. The clonotype originates from a donor older than 65 with lung adenocarcinoma. The sample taken for sequencing was FFPE lung adenocarcinoma in situ tissue. DNA of the CDR3: TGTGCCAGCAGCTTAGCGATATCCTCCCTTACGGAGACCCAGTACTTC. Amino acid sequence: CASSLAISSLTETQYF.